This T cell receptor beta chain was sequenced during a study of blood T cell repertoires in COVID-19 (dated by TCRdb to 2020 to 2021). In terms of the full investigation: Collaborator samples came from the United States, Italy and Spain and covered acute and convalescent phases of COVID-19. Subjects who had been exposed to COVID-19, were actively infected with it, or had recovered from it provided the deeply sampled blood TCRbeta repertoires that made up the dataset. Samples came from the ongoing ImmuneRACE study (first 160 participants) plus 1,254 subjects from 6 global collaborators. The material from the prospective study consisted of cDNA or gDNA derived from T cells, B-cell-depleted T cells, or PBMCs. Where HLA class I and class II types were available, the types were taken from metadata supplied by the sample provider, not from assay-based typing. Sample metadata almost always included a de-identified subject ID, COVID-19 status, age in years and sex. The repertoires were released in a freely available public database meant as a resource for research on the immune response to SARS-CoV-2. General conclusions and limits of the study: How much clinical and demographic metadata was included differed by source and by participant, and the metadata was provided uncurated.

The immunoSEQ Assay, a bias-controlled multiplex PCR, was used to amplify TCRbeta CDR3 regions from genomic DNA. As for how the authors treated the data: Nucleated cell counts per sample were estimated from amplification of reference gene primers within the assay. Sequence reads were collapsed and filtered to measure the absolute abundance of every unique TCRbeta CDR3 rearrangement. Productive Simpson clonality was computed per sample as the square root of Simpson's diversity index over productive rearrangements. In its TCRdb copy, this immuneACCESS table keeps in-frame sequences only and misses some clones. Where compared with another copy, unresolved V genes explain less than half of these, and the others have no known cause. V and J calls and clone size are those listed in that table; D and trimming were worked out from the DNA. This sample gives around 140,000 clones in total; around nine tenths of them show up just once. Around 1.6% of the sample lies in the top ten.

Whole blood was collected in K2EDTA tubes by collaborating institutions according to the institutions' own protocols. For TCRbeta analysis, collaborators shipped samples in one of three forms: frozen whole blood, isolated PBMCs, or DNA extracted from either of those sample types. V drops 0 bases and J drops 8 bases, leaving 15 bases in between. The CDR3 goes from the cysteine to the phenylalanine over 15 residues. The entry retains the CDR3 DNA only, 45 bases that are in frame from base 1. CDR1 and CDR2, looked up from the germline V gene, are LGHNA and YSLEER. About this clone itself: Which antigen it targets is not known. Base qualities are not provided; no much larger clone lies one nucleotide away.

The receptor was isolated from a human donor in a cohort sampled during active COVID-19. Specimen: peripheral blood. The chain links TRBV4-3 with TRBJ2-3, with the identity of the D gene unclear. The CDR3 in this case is CASSQEFVRLGTQYF. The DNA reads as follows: TGCGCCAGCAGCCAAGAGTTCGTTAGGCTAGGTACGCAGTATTTT.